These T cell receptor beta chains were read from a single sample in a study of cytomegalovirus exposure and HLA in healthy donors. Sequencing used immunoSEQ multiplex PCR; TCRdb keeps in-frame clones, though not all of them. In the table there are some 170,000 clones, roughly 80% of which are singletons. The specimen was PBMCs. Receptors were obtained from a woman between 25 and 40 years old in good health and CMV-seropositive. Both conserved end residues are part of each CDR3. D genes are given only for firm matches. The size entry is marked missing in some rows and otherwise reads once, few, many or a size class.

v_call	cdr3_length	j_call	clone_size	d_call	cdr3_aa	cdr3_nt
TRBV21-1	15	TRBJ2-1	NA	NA	CASSAMDSGYNEQFF	TGTGCCAGCAGTGCGATGGACTCCGGATACAATGAGCAGTTCTTC
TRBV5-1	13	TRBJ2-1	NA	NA	CASSLARPRGQFF	TGCGCCAGCAGCTTGGCAAGGCCCAGGGGGCAGTTCTTC
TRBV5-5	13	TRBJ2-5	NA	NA	CASSLKWAETQYF	TGTGCCAGCAGCTTGAAGTGGGCAGAGACCCAGTACTTC
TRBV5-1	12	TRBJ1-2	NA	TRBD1	CASSSTGDGYTF	TGCGCCAGCAGCTCGACAGGGGATGGCTACACCTTC
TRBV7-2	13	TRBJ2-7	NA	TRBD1	CASSLETGREQYF	TGTGCCAGCAGCTTAGAGACAGGGCGCGAGCAGTACTTC
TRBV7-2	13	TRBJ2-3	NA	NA	CASSLESLRAQYF	TGTGCCAGCAGCTTAGAGTCGCTGAGGGCGCAGTATTTT
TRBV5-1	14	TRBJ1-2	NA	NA	CASRSGGGNYGYTF	TGCGCCAGCAGATCTGGGGGAGGGAACTATGGCTACACCTTC
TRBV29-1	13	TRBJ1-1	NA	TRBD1	CSVMTGRNPEAFF	TGCAGCGTTATGACAGGGAGGAACCCTGAAGCTTTCTTT
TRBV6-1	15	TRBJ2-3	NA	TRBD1	CASSAGQGGTDTQYF	TGTGCCAGCAGTGCGGGACAGGGGGGCACAGATACGCAGTATTTT
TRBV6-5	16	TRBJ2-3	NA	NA	CASSFGTHPVKDTQYF	TGTGCCAGCAGTTTCGGGACTCACCCTGTTAAAGATACGCAGTATTTT
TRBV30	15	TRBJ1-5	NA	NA	CAWSVYGHLNQPQHF	TGTGCCTGGAGTGTTTACGGACACCTCAATCAGCCCCAGCATTTT
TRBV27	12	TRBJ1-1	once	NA	CASRDRNTEAFF	TGTGCCAGCAGAGACAGGAACACTGAAGCTTTCTTT
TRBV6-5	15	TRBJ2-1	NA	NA	CASSYRGAAFNEQFF	TGTGCCAGCAGTTACCGGGGGGCCGCTTTCAATGAGCAGTTCTTC
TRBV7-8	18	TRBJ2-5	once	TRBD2	CASSLIGTSGGAVETQYF	TGTGCCAGCAGCTTAATTGGGACTAGCGGGGGGGCGGTCGAGACCCAGTACTTC
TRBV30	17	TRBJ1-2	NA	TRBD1	CAWSGFKGRTGIYGYTF	TGTGCCTGGAGCGGCTTTAAGGGTAGGACAGGAATCTATGGCTACACCTTC
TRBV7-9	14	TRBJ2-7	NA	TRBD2	CASSLSGGGYEQYF	TGTGCCAGCAGCTTGAGCGGGGGAGGCTACGAGCAGTACTTC
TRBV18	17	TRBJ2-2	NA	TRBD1	CASPPPTGSLNTGELFF	TGTGCCAGCCCACCACCGACAGGGTCCCTGAACACCGGGGAGCTGTTTTTT
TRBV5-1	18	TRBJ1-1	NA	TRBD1	CASSLVPRDRGVSTEAFF	TGCGCCAGCAGCTTGGTTCCACGGGACAGGGGAGTGAGCACTGAAGCTTTCTTT
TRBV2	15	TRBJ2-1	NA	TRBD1	CASTGTGGSYNEQFF	TGTGCCAGCACCGGGACAGGGGGCTCCTACAATGAGCAGTTCTTC
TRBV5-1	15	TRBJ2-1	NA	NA	CASSLAVNSYNEQFF	TGCGCCAGCAGCTTGGCTGTAAACTCCTACAATGAGCAGTTCTTC
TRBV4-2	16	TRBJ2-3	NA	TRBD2	CASSQGLAGDTDTQYF	TGTGCCAGCAGCCAAGGACTAGCGGGGGACACAGATACGCAGTATTTT
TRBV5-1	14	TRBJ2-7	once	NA	CASSLDRDAYEQYF	TGCGCCAGCAGCTTGGACAGGGATGCCTACGAGCAGTACTTC
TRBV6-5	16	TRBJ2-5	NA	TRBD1	CASSSATGGAEETQYF	TGTGCCAGCAGTTCTGCTACAGGGGGCGCGGAAGAGACCCAGTACTTC
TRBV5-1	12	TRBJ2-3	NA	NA	CASSSSTDTQYF	TGCGCCAGCAGCTCATCCACAGATACGCAGTATTTT
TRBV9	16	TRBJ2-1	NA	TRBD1	CASSVTGTGDYNEQFF	TGTGCCAGCAGCGTAACTGGGACAGGGGACTACAATGAGCAGTTCTTC
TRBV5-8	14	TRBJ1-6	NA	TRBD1	CASSSDGTGSPLHF	TGTGCCAGCAGCTCGGATGGGACAGGCTCACCCCTCCACTTT
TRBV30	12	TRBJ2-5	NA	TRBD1	CACDRGGETQYF	TGTGCCTGCGACAGGGGAGGAGAGACCCAGTACTTC
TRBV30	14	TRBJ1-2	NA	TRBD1	CAWTADRGRNGYTF	TGTGCCTGGACCGCGGACAGGGGACGAAATGGCTACACCTTC
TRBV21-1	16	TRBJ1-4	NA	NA	CASRCTGRLTNEKLFF	TGTGCCAGCAGATGTACAGGGAGACTAACTAATGAAAAACTGTTTTTT
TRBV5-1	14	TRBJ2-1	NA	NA	CASSLGDRYNEQFF	TGCGCCAGCAGCCTGGGAGACAGGTACAATGAGCAGTTCTTC
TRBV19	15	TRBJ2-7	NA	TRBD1	CASSIGRGGGYEQYF	TGTGCCAGTAGTATTGGGCGAGGGGGCGGCTACGAGCAGTACTTC
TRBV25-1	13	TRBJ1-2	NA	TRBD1	CASRQGGVDGYTF	TGTGCCAGCAGGCAAGGGGGCGTCGACGGCTACACCTTC
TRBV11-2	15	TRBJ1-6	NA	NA	CASSLTSSYNSPLHF	TGTGCCAGCAGCTTAACCAGCTCCTATAATTCACCCCTCCACTTT
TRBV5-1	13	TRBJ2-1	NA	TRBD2	CASSGDYDNEQFF	TGCGCCAGCAGCGGGGACTATGACAATGAGCAGTTCTTC
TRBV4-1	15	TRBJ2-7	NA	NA	CASSQGSRERYEQYF	TGCGCCAGCAGCCAAGGATCGAGGGAACGGTACGAGCAGTACTTC
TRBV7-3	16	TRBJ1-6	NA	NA	CASSLYGEGWNSPLHF	TGTGCCAGCAGCTTATACGGGGAAGGTTGGAATTCACCCCTCCACTTT
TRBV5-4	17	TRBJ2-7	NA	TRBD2	CASSLGTSGERKGEQYF	TGTGCCAGCAGCTTGGGTACTAGCGGGGAAAGGAAGGGCGAGCAGTACTTC
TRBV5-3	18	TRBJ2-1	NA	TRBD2	CARSLAPHGGEAYNEQFF	TGTGCCAGAAGCTTGGCCCCCCACGGGGGGGAAGCCTACAATGAGCAGTTCTTC
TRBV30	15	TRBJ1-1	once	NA	CAWSVRRVLNTEAFF	TGTGCCTGGAGTGTACGCCGGGTTTTGAACACTGAAGCTTTCTTT
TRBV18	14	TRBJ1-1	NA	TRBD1	CASSPTGLHTEAFF	TGTGCCAGCTCACCGACAGGGTTGCACACTGAAGCTTTCTTT
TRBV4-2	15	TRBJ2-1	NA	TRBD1	CASSTGTGTYNEQFF	TGTGCCAGTTCTACCGGGACAGGGACCTACAATGAGCAGTTCTTC
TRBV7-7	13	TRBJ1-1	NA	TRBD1	CASSPDREAEAFF	TGTGCCAGCAGCCCCGACAGGGAAGCTGAAGCTTTCTTT
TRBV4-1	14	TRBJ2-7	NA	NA	CASSLAVGGYEQYF	TGCGCCAGCAGCCTCGCGGTAGGAGGCTACGAGCAGTACTTC
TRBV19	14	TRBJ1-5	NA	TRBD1	CASSGGQGNQPQHF	TGTGCCAGTAGTGGGGGACAGGGAAATCAGCCCCAGCATTTT
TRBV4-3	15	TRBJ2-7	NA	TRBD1	CASSQNRGSSYEQYF	TGCGCCAGCAGCCAGAACAGGGGGAGCTCCTACGAGCAGTACTTC